The clone carrying this T cell receptor beta chain was seen more than once but under ten times. Some clones are missing from TCRdb's copy, which holds only in-frame ones; the method was immunoSEQ multiplex PCR. This sample has some 260,000 clones, with 65% to 90% found just once. CDR1 and CDR2 (germline): SGHRS, YFSETQ. Between the trimmed V and J ends, which lost 6 bases and 4 bases, there was a span of 17 bases. The CDR3 has 14 residues. The data were taken from a study of blood T cell repertoires in COVID-19. At the level of the study: The United States, Italy and Spain supplied acute and convalescent COVID-19 samples. Sample material is recorded as cDNA or gDNA derived from T cells, B-cell-depleted T cells, or PBMCs.

What the recovered Cohort 3 donors had was two negative PCRs, clearance, or symptom resolution. The sequence was collected from a man aged 40-49 years who had recovered from COVID-19. Sequenced sample: PBMCs or T cells enriched from blood (not recorded which). The chain employs TRBV5-1 and TRBJ2-7, with D possibly TRBD1 on 5 matching bases. The CDR3 DNA is TGCGCCAGCAACGCTCAGTCGGACACATACGAGCAGTACTTC. This encodes CASNAQSDTYEQYF.